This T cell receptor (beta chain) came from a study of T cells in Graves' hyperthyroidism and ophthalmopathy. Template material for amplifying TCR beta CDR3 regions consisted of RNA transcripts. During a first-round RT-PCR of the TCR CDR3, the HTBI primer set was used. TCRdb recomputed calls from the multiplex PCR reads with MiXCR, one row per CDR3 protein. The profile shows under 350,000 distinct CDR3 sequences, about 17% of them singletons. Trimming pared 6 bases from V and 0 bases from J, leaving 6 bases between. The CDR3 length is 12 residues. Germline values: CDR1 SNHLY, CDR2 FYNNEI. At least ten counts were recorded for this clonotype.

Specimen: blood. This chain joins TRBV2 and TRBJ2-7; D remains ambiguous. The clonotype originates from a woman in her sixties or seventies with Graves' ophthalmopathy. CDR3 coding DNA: TGTGCCAGCAGGATAACCTCCTACGAGCAGTACTTC. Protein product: CASRITSYEQYF.